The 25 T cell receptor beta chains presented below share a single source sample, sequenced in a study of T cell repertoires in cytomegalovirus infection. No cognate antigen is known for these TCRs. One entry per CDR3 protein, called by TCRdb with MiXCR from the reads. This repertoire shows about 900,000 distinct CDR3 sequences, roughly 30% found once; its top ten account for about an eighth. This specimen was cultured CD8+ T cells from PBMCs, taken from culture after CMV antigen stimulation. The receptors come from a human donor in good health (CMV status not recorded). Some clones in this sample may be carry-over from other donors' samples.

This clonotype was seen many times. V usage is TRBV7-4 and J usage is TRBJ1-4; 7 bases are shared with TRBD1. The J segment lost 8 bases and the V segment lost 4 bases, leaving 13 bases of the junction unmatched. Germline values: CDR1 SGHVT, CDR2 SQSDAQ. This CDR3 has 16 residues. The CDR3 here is CASSSNSDRRGEKLFF. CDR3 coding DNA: TGTGCCAGCAGCTCAAACTCGGACAGGAGGGGAGAAAAACTGTTTTTT.

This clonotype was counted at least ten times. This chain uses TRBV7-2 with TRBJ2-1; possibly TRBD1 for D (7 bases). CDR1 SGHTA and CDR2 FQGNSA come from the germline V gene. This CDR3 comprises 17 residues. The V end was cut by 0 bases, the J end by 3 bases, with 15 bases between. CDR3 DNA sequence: TGTGCCAGCAGCTTAGCGAGGAGGGGGCCCCTCTACAATGAGCAGTTCTTC. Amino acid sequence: CASSLARRGPLYNEQFF.

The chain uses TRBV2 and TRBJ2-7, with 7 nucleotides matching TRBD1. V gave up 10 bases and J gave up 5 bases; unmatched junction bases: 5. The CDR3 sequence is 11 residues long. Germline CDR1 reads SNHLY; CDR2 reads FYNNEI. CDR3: CATLTGDEQYF. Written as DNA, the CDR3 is TGTGCCACCCTTACAGGGGACGAGCAGTACTTC.

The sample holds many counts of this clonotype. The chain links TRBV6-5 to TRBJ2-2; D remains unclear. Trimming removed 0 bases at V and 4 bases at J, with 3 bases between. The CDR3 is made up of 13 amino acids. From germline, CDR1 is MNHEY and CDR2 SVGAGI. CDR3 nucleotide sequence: TGTGCCAGCAGTTACTCCCCCACCGGGGAGCTGTTTTTT. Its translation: CASSYSPTGELFF.

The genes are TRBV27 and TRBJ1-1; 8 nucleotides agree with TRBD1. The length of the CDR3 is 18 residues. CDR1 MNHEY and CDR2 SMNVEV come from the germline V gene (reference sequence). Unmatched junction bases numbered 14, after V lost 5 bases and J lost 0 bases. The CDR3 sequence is CASSPLRTGIFMNTEAFF. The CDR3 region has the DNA TGTGCCAGCAGTCCCCTCCGGACAGGGATCTTCATGAACACTGAAGCTTTCTTT.

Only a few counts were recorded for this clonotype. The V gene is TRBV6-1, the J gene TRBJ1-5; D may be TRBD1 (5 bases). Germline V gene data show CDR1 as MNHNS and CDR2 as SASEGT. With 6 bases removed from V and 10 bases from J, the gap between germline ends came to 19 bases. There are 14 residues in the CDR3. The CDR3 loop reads CASRRRTGVVPQHF. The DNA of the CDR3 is TGTGCCAGCAGACGTCGGACGGGGGTTGTTCCCCAGCATTTT.

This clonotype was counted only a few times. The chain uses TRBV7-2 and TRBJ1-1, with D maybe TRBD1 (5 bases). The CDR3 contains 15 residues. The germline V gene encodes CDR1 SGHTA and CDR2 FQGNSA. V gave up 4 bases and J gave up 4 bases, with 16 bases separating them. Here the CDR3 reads CASSYRGDGFTEAFF. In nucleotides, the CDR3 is TGTGCCAGCAGCTATCGGGGGGACGGTTTCACTGAAGCTTTCTTT.

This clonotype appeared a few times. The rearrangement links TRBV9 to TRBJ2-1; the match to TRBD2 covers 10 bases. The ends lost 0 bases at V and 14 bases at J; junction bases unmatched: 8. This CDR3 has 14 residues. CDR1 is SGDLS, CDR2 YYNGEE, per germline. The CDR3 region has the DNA TGTGCCAGCAGCGTAGAGGGACAGCGGGGGGGAGAGTTCTTC. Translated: CASSVEGQRGGEFF.

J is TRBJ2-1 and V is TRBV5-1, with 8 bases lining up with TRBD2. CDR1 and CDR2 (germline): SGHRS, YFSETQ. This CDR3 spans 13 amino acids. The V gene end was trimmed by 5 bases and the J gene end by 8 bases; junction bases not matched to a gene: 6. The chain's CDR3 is CASRLAVNHEQFF. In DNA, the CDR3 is TGCGCCAGCAGACTAGCGGTGAACCATGAGCAGTTCTTC.

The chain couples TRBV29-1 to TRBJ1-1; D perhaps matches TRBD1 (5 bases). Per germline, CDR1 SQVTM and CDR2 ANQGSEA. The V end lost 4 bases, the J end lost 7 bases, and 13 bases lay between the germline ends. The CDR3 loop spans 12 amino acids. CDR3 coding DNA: TGCAGCGTTGTCCCCCCGGGGCTTGAAGCTTTCTTT. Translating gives CSVVPPGLEAFF.

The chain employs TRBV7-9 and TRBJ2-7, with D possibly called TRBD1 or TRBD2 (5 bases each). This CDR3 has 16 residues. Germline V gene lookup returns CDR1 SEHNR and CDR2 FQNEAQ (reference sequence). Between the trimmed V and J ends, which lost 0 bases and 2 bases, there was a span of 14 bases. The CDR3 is CASSLADPGTPYEQYF. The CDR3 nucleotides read TGTGCCAGCAGCTTAGCGGACCCCGGGACCCCCTACGAGCAGTACTTC.

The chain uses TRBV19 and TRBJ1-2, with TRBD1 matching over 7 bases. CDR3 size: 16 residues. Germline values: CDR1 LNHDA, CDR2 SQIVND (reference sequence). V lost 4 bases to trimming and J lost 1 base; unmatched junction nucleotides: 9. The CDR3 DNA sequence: TGTGCCAGTAGTACACTCCGGGACAGATATAACTATGGCTACACCTTC. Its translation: CASSTLRDRYNYGYTF.

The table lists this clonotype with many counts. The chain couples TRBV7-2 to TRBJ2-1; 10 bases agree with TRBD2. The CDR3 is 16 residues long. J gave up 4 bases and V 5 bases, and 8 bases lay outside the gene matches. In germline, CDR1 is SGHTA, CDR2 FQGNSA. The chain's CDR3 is CASSALSGGEYNEQFF. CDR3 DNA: TGTGCCAGCAGCGCCCTGAGCGGGGGGGAGTACAATGAGCAGTTCTTC.

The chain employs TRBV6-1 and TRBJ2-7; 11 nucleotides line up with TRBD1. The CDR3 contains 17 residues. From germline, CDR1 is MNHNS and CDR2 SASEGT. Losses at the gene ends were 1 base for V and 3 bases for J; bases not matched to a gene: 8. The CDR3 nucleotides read TGTGCCAGCAGTGAAGACCCCATTGGGACAGGGGGCTACGAGCAGTACTTC. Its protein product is CASSEDPIGTGGYEQYF.

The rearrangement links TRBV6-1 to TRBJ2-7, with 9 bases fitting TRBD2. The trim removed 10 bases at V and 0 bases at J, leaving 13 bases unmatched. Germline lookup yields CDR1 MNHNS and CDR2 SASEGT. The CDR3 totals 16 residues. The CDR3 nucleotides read TGTGCCAACACCCTTTTAGCGGGGGAAAGCTCCTACGAGCAGTACGTC. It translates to CANTLLAGESSYEQYV.

The CDR3 reads CSARDQGQGTDTQYF. The CDR3, as DNA: TGCAGTGCTAGAGATCAGGGACAGGGCACAGATACGCAGTATTTT. The chain combines TRBV20-1 with TRBJ2-3, with TRBD1 identical over 8 bases. The V segment lost 0 bases and the J segment 1 base; nucleotides outside the gene matches: 3. CDR3 length equals 15 residues. CDR1 is DFQATT and CDR2 is SNEGSKA in the germline V gene (reference sequence).

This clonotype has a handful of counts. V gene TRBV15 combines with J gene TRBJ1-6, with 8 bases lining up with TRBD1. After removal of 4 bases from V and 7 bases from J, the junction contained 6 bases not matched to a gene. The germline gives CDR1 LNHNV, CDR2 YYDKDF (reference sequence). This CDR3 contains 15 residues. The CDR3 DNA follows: TGTGCCACCAGCACTAAGACAGGGGTAAATTCACCCCTCCACTTT. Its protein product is CATSTKTGVNSPLHF. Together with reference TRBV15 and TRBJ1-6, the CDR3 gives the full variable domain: DAMVIQNPRYQVTQFGKPVTLSCSQTLNHNVMYWYQQKSSQAPKLLFHYYDKDFNNEADTPDNFQSRRPNTSFCFLDIRSPGLGDTAMYLCATSTKTGVNSPLHFGNGTRLTVT.

The CDR3 nucleotides are TGCAGTGCTCCACTTCCGGACAGGGTACGCTACAATGAGCAGTTCTTC. Its protein is CSAPLPDRVRYNEQFF. The chain has TRBV20-1 and TRBJ2-1, with 8 positions matching TRBD1. There are 16 residues in the CDR3. Trimming took 5 bases from V and 3 from J; bases not matched to a gene: 12. The germline gives CDR1 DFQATT, CDR2 SNEGSKA (reference sequence).

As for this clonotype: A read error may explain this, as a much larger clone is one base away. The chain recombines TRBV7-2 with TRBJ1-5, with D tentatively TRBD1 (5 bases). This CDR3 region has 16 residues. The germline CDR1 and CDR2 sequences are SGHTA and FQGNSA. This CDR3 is CASSLGPRMSNQLQHF. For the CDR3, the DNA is TGTGCCAGCAGCTTGGGACCGCGGATGAGCAATCAGCTCCAGCATTTT.

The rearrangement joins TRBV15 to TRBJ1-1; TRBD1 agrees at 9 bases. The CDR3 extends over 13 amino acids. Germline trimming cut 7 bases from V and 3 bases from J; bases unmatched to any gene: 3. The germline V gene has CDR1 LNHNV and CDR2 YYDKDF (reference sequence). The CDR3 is CATTWTGDTEAFF. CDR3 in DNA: TGTGCCACCACCTGGACAGGGGACACTGAAGCTTTCTTT.

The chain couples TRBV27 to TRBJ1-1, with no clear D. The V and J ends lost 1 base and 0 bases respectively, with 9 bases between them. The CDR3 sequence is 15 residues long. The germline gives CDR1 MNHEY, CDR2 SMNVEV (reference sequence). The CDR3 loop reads CASSLFGRMNTEAFF. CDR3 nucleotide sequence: TGTGCCAGCAGTTTATTCGGCAGGATGAACACTGAAGCTTTCTTT.

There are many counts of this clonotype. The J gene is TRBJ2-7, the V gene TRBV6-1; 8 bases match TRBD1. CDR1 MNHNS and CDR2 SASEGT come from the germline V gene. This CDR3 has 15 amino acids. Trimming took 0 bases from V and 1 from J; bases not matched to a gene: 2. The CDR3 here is CASSEAGQVSYEQYF. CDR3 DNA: TGTGCCAGCAGTGAAGCGGGACAGGTTTCCTACGAGCAGTACTTC.

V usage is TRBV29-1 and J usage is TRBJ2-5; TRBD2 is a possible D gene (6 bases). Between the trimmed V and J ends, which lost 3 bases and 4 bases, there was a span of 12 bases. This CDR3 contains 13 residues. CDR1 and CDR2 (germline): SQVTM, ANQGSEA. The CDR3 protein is CSVDGGAGETQYF. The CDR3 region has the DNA TGCAGCGTTGACGGCGGGGCAGGAGAGACCCAGTACTTC.

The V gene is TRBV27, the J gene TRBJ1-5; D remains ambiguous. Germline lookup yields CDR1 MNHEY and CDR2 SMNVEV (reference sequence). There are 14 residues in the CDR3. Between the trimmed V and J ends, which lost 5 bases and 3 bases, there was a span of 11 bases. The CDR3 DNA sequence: TGTGCCAGCAGTGTCGTCGGTCCCAATCAGCCCCAGCATTTT. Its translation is CASSVVGPNQPQHF.

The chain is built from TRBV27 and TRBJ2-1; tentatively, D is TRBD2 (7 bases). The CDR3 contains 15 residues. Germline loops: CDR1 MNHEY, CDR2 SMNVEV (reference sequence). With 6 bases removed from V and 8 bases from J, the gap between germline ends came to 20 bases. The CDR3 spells CASSLLGGGRHEQFF. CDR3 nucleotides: TGTGCCAGCAGCCTCCTAGGGGGGGGCCGGCATGAGCAGTTCTTC.